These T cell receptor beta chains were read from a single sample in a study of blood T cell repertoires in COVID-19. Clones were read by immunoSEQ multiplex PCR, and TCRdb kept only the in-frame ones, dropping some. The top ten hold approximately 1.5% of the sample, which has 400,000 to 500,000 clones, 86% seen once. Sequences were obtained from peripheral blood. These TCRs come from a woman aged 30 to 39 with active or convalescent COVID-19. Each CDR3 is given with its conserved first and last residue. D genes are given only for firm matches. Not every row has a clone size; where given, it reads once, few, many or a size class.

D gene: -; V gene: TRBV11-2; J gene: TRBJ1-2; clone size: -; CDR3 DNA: TGTGCCAGCAGCTACGGACAGCTCTATGGCTACACCTTC; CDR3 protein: CASSYGQLYGYTF
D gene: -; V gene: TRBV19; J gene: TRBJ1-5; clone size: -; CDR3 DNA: TGTGCCAGTAGTATAGTCGGAGGGCACAATACGCAGCCCCAGCATTTT; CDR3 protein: CASSIVGGHNTQPQHF
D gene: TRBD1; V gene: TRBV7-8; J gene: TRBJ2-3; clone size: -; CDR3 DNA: TGTGCCAGCAGCTTCTTCGACCAGACAGGGGGAGGAACAGATACGCAGTATTTT; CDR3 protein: CASSFFDQTGGGTDTQYF
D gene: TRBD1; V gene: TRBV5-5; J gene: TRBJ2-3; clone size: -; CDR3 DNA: TGTGCCAGCAGCTTGGGGACAGGGGGCGGAATAGGGACAGATACGCAGTATTTT; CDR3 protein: CASSLGTGGGIGTDTQYF
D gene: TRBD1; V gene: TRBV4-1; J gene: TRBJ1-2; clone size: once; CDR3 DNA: TGCGCCAGCAGCCCGCAGGGGGCGGAAGGCTACACCTTC; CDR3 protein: CASSPQGAEGYTF
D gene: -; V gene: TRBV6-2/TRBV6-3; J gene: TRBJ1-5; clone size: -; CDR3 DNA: TGTGCCAGCAGTTATACAGGGACAAATCAGCCCCAGCATTTT; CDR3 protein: CASSYTGTNQPQHF
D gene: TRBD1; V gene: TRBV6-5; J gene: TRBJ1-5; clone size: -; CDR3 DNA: TGTGCCAGCAGGGGGACAGGGGGCTCCAATCAGCCCCAGCATTTT; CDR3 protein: CASRGTGGSNQPQHF
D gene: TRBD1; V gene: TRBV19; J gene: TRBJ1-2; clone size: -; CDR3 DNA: TGTGCCAGTAGTTTGGGACAGGGGCGCGATTCTGGCTACACCTTC; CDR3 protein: CASSLGQGRDSGYTF
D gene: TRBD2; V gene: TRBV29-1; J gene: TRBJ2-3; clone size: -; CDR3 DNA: TGCAGCGCTGGGAGGGGCGTCTCAGATACGCAGTATTTT; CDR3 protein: CSAGRGVSDTQYF
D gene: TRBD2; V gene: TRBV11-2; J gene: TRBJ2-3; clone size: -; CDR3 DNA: TGTGCCAGCAGCTTAGATCGATGGGGCCAGCGGGGGGTCCTCGATACGCAGTATTTT; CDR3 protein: CASSLDRWGQRGVLDTQYF
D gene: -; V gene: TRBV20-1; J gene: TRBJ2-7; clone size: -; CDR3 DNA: TGCAGTGCTAGTATGACCAGGACCTACGAGCAGTACTTC; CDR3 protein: CSASMTRTYEQYF
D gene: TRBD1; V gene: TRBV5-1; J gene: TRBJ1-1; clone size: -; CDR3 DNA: TGCGCCAGCAGCAGAGGACAGGGGGCGATAGGGACTGAAGCTTTCTTT; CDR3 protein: CASSRGQGAIGTEAFF
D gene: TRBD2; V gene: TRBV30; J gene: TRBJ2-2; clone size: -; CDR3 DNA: TGTGCCTGGAGTGCCCGACTAGCGGTAGCCGGGGAGCTGTTTTTT; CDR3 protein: CAWSARLAVAGELFF
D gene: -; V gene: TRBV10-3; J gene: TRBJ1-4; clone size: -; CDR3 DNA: TGTGCCATCAGTGACGGGCAGGGAGGGTATGAAAAACTGTTTTTT; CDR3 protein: CAISDGQGGYEKLFF
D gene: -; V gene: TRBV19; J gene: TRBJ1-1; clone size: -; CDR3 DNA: TGTGCCAGTAGTATATCAGGCCTGAACACTGAAGCTTTCTTT; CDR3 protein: CASSISGLNTEAFF
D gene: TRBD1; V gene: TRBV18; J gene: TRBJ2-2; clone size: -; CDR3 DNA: TGTGCCAGCTCACCGCGCGGACAGGGGTCGAACACCGGGGAGCTGTTTTTT; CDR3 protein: CASSPRGQGSNTGELFF
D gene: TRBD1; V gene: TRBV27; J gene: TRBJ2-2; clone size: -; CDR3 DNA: TGTGCCAGCAGGCACGACAGGGACACCGGGGAGCTGTTTTTT; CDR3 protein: CASRHDRDTGELFF
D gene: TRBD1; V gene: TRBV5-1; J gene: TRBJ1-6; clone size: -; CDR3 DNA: TGCGCCAGCCAGGAGGGGGCCACAGGGTCTTCACCCCTCCACTTT; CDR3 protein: CASQEGATGSSPLHF